The rows below give T cell receptor beta chains drawn from one sample of a study of identical twins. TCRdb used MiXCR to reprocess the 5' RACE reads, holding one entry per CDR3 protein. The sample holds about 520,000 distinct CDR3 sequences; 20% to 25% are singletons and the top ten take 0.8% to 1%. The sample was also linked to a second study, of T cells expressing NK-cell markers.

The material sequenced was CD4+ T cells sorted from blood. These receptors all come from a woman aged 18-29 years in good health. The CDR3 runs from the conserved cysteine through the conserved F or W. A D gene is named only where the DNA matches it firmly. The listing skips clone size in some rows; elsewhere it reads once, few, many or a size class.

D	V	length	size	J	CDR3	DNA
NA	TRBV20-1	14	many	TRBJ2-1	CSVARTRVYNEQFF	TGCAGTGTGGCCCGAACACGAGTTTACAATGAGCAGTTCTTC
NA	TRBV7-2	12	NA	TRBJ2-3	CASSFHTDTQYF	TGTGCCAGCAGCTTTCACACAGATACGCAGTATTTT
NA	TRBV12-3/TRBV12-4	15	many	TRBJ1-1	CASSFQTPKNTEAFF	TGTGCCAGCAGTTTCCAAACCCCTAAAAACACTGAAGCTTTCTTT
NA	TRBV20-1	13	NA	TRBJ2-5	CSAGGYKGETQYF	TGCAGTGCTGGGGGGTATAAAGGGGAGACCCAGTACTTC
NA	TRBV6-5	12	NA	TRBJ2-5	CASSYSTGTQYF	TGTGCCAGCAGTTACTCGACAGGGACCCAGTACTTC
NA	TRBV10-3	12	NA	TRBJ2-1	CAISEALEEQFF	TGTGCCATCAGTGAGGCCTTGGAGGAGCAGTTCTTC
NA	TRBV6-2/TRBV6-3	11	NA	TRBJ1-2	CASSLGGGSTF	TGTGCCAGCAGTTTGGGAGGAGGGAGCACCTTC
TRBD2	TRBV20-1	15	NA	TRBJ2-7	CSAVKGTSGSREQYF	TGCAGTGCTGTAAAAGGGACTAGCGGGAGTAGGGAGCAGTACTTC
TRBD1	TRBV5-1	14	few	TRBJ1-6	CASSLATGVSPLHF	TGCGCCAGCAGCTTGGCGACAGGGGTCTCACCCCTCCACTTT
TRBD1	TRBV4-3	14	few	TRBJ1-6	CASSAQGGNSPLHF	TGCGCCAGCAGCGCACAGGGGGGGAATTCACCCCTCCACTTT
TRBD2	TRBV12-3/TRBV12-4	15	NA	TRBJ2-2	CAIHPSGANTGELFF	TGTGCCATCCATCCTAGCGGGGCGAACACCGGGGAGCTGTTTTTT
NA	TRBV20-1	15	few	TRBJ2-7	CSARGRDGRRYEQYF	TGCAGTGCTAGAGGGCGGGACGGTAGACGGTACGAGCAGTACTTC
NA	TRBV20-1	13	NA	TRBJ1-1	CSGPDRVNTEAFF	TGCAGTGGTCCGGACAGAGTGAACACTGAAGCTTTCTTT
NA	TRBV5-1	13	many	TRBJ1-1	CASSLGWTVEAFF	TGCGCCAGCAGCTTGGGATGGACAGTTGAAGCTTTCTTT
TRBD2	TRBV5-1	15	many	TRBJ2-1	CASSWTSSSYNEQFF	TGCGCCAGCAGCTGGACTAGCAGCTCCTACAATGAGCAGTTCTTC
TRBD2	TRBV12-3/TRBV12-4	14	many	TRBJ2-7	CASSSRGLVGEQYF	TGTGCCAGCAGTTCACGGGGACTAGTTGGCGAGCAGTACTTC
NA	TRBV11-3	11	NA	TRBJ1-1	CASSLGVRAFF	TGTGCCAGCAGCTTAGGGGTTCGTGCTTTCTTT
NA	TRBV29-1	12	NA	TRBJ2-7	CSFRDSTYEQYF	TGCAGCTTCCGCGACAGTACATACGAGCAGTACTTC
NA	TRBV12-3/TRBV12-4	14	few	TRBJ2-1	CASSLAGRGSEQFF	TGTGCCAGCAGTTTGGCAGGGAGGGGGTCTGAGCAGTTCTTC
NA	TRBV20-1	16	NA	TRBJ2-2	CSARDAGARGAGELFF	TGCAGTGCTAGAGACGCAGGGGCCCGCGGAGCCGGGGAGCTGTTTTTT
TRBD2	TRBV9	14	few	TRBJ2-1	CASSVGLAGTSQFF	TGTGCCAGCAGCGTAGGACTAGCGGGGACATCACAGTTCTTC
NA	TRBV20-1	12	NA	TRBJ2-3	CSAKSSWDTQYF	TGCAGTGCTAAATCATCTTGGGATACGCAGTATTTT
NA	TRBV5-1	14	NA	TRBJ1-2	CASSLGGGSGGYTF	TGCGCCAGCAGCTTGGGAGGGGGTAGCGGTGGCTACACCTTC
NA	TRBV29-1	13	many	TRBJ1-5	CSVEENSNQPQHF	TGCAGCGTTGAGGAGAATAGCAATCAGCCCCAGCATTTT
TRBD2	TRBV29-1	15	NA	TRBJ2-7	CSPRLAGAPGHEQYF	TGCAGCCCGAGACTAGCGGGAGCACCAGGACACGAGCAGTACTTC
NA	TRBV20-1	14	NA	TRBJ2-2	CSASGARTTGELFF	TGCAGTGCCAGTGGGGCGCGGACGACCGGGGAGCTGTTTTTT